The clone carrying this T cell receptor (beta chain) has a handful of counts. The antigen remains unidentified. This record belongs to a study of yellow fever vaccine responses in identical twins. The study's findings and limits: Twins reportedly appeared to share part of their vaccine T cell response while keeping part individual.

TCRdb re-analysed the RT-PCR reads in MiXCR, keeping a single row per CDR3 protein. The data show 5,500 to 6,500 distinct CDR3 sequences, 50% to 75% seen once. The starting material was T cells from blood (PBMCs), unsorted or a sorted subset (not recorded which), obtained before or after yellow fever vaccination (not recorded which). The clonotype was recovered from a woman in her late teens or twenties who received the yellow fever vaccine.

CDR3 loop: CASSSYQEQYF. Here the CDR3 DNA reads TGTGCCAGCAGCTCCTATCAGGAACAGTACTTC. The chain joins TRBV11-2 to TRBJ2-7; D is uncertain. Germline CDR1 reads SGHAT; CDR2 reads FQNNGV. The CDR3 sequence is 11 residues long. V lost 4 bases, J lost 10 bases, and 11 bases lay in between.